The 5 T cell receptor beta chains in this list originate from one sample, sequenced in a study of blood T cell repertoires in COVID-19. TCRdb's table, derived via immunoSEQ multiplex PCR, lists solely in-frame clones and lacks some. The sample lists fewer than 400,000 clones; approximately 83% were seen once. The sample consisted of PBMCs or T cells enriched from blood (not recorded which). These receptors were collected from a man aged 25 to 45 who had recovered from COVID-19.

The CDR3, as DNA: TGCGCCAGCAGCTTGGCCGGGCGACAGGGCTACACCTTC. This sequence encodes CASSLAGRQGYTF. The V and J genes are TRBV5-1 and TRBJ1-2; tentatively, D is TRBD1 (5 bases). Looked up from germline, CDR1 is SGHRS and CDR2 is YFSETQ. The CDR3 length is 13 residues. V lost 0 bases and J lost 8, with 11 bases in between.

The V call is TRBV29-1, the J call TRBJ2-7, with D maybe TRBD2 (5 bases). Trimming took 5 bases from V and 6 from J, leaving 20 bases between them. Germline V gene data show CDR1 as SQVTM and CDR2 as ANQGSEA. There are 14 residues in the CDR3. In nucleotides, the CDR3 is TGCAGCGTTCGCTGGGCGGGCCAGACGGGCGAGCAGTACTTC. Amino acids: CSVRWAGQTGEQYF.

The genes are TRBV6-1 and TRBJ2-7; TRBD1 matches 9 bases. Germline V gene data show CDR1 as MNHNS and CDR2 as SASEGT. J lost 4 bases, V lost 2 bases, and 6 bases had no gene match. This CDR3 has 15 residues. CDR3 coding DNA: TGTGCCAGCAGTGAATTGGGGACAGGGTTATACGAGCAGTACTTC. This encodes CASSELGTGLYEQYF.

The genes are TRBV5-1 and TRBJ1-4; 9 nucleotides align to TRBD1. This CDR3 has 17 residues. The germline V gene has CDR1 SGHRS and CDR2 YFSETQ. Trimming took 0 bases from V and 4 from J; bases not matched to a gene: 7. In nucleotides, the CDR3 is TGCGCCAGCAGCTTGGGTTTAGGGACAGGGAGTAATGAAAAACTGTTTTTT. It codes for CASSLGLGTGSNEKLFF.

This chain joins TRBV10-3 and TRBJ1-2; D ambiguous. The CDR3 extends over 12 amino acids. Germline CDR1 and CDR2: ENHRY and SYGVKD. The V gene lost 4 bases and the J gene lost 4 bases, with 7 bases spanning the gap. CDR3 bases: TGTGCCATCAGTGCGACAAGCTATGGCTACACCTTC. It specifies CAISATSYGYTF.